This T cell receptor (beta chain) originates from a study of tumor-infiltrating lymphocytes in primary liver carcinoma. Study-level information: Tumors measured roughly 4 to 11 cm and were stage T1-T3 N0M0.

Germline V gene sequence: CDR1 SQVTM, CDR2 ANQGSEA. The CDR3 is made up of 14 amino acids. This clonotype is a singleton in its sample. As yet, its antigen is unknown. At one end the junction does not follow the germline gene, possibly because of a read error. A primer matching the constant region was used to make TCR beta cDNA from approximately 0.55 ug of total RNA. Modified slightly, ARM-PCR produced TCR beta libraries over three nested multiplex PCR rounds. TRBV1-TRBV30 forward primers paired with a C-beta reverse primer drove the first two PCR rounds, about 11 cycles each. TCRdb redid the calling of the multiplex PCR reads with MiXCR, one entry per CDR3 protein. Found here are tens of thousands of distinct CDR3 sequences, 65% to 80% of them singletons; the top ten hold just under 30%. Study-level results: It was in tumors, not blood, that the top-250-clone fraction was significantly higher (p = 0.039). Lower overlap was observed for tumor-adjacent and tumor-blood pairs relative to tumor region pairs.

Co-extracted RNA and DNA came from approximately 20-30 mg of unsorted bulk tissue. The sample taken for sequencing was liver tumor tissue from sampling region 5. Documented subset: tumor region T5, tumor centre. The chain combines TRBV29-1 with TRBJ2-7; 7 bases match TRBD1. The receptor's source is a man aged 40-49 years with primary liver carcinoma and hepatitis B virus infection. The CDR3 protein is CSVITGDSPYGQYF. The CDR3, as DNA: TGCAGCGTTATAACAGGGGACAGTCCCTACGGGCAGTACTTC.